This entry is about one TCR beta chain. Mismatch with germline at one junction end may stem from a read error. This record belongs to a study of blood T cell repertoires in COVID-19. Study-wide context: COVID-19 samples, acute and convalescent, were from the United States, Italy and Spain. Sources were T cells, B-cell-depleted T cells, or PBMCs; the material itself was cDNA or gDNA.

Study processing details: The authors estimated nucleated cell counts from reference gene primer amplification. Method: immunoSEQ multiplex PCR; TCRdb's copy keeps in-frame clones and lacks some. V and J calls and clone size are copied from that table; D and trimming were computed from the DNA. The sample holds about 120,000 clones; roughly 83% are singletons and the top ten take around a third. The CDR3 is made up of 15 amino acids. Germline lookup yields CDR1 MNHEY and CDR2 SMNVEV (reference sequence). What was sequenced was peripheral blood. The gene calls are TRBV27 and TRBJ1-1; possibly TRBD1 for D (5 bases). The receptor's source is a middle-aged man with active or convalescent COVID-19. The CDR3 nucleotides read TGTGCCAGCTGTTTTCTCGGGACTTACGGCACTGAAGCTTTCTTT. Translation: CASCFLGTYGTEAFF.